A selection of T cell receptor beta chains follows, all from one sample in a study of cytomegalovirus exposure and HLA in healthy donors. Method: immunoSEQ multiplex PCR; TCRdb's copy keeps in-frame clones and lacks some. Of approximately 260,000 clones detected, about 90% appear once; the ten largest clones hold around 1.2%. Sequenced sample: PBMCs. The receptors shown here come from a woman in her 30s in good health and CMV-seropositive. The CDR3 runs from the conserved cysteine through the conserved F or W. D genes are given only for firm matches. Only part of the rows carry a size: once, few, many, or a class if the clone is expanded.

d_gene	v_gene	j_gene	abundance	CDR3nt	CDR3aa
TRBD2	TRBV18	TRBJ2-3	NA	TGTGCCAGCTCATCTTTCCAGCGGGGGGACGCAGATACGCAGTATTTT	CASSSFQRGDADTQYF
TRBD2	TRBV5-5	TRBJ2-1	NA	TGTGCCAGCAGCCTCCGGATTAGGATCGTAGCGGGAGGCGACAATGAGCAGTTCTTC	CASSLRIRIVAGGDNEQFF
NA	TRBV5-4	TRBJ2-5	NA	TGTGCCAGCAGCTTGGAATTCGTTCTGGGCACCCAGTACTTC	CASSLEFVLGTQYF
NA	TRBV29-1	TRBJ1-1	NA	TGCAGCGTCCAGGGGTTGGCGAACACTGAAGCTTTCTTT	CSVQGLANTEAFF
NA	TRBV19	TRBJ2-5	NA	TGTGCCAGTAGTATGCCAGGAGAGACCCAGTACTTC	CASSMPGETQYF
NA	TRBV6-1	TRBJ1-1	NA	TGTGCCAGCACCCTAACTTTCGAGGACAAGGCTTTCTTT	CASTLTFEDKAFF
NA	TRBV4-2	TRBJ2-1	NA	TGTGCCAGCAGCCAAGGACTATGGAGCTCCTACAATGAGCAGTTCTTC	CASSQGLWSSYNEQFF
NA	TRBV28	TRBJ2-6	NA	TGTGCCAGCATTTCGTCTGGGGCCAACGTCCTGACTTTC	CASISSGANVLTF
NA	TRBV30	TRBJ1-5	NA	TGTGCCTGGAGTGAAGAGAATCAGCCCCAGCATTTT	CAWSEENQPQHF
TRBD2	TRBV6-5	TRBJ2-5	NA	TGTGCCAGCAGCCTCGGACTAGCGTATCAAGAGACCCAGTACTTC	CASSLGLAYQETQYF
TRBD1	TRBV27	TRBJ1-1	NA	TGTGCCAGCAGTTTATCTCGGACAGGCACTGAAGCTTTCTTT	CASSLSRTGTEAFF
NA	TRBV27	TRBJ2-1	once	TGTGCCAGCAGTTCTGGCGGCTACGTATTCAATGAGCAGTTCTTC	CASSSGGYVFNEQFF
TRBD2	TRBV11-3	TRBJ2-7	NA	TGTGCCAGCAGCTTAGTATCCGGGACGCCGGGGGGGGAGCAGTACTTC	CASSLVSGTPGGEQYF
TRBD2	TRBV29-1	TRBJ2-2	NA	TGCAGCGTCGGGACTAGCGGGAACACCGGGGAGCTGTTTTTT	CSVGTSGNTGELFF
TRBD1	TRBV6-1	TRBJ1-5	NA	TGTGCCAGCAGTGTGGGACAGGGGGCCCGCAATCAGCCCCAGCATTTT	CASSVGQGARNQPQHF
NA	TRBV6-4	TRBJ1-1	NA	TGTGCCAGCAGGGACGGCTACACTGAAGCTTTCTTT	CASRDGYTEAFF
TRBD2	TRBV11-3	TRBJ2-2	NA	TGTGCCAGCAGCCCCAGGGCTAGCGGGCAATCTGGGGAGCTGTTTTTT	CASSPRASGQSGELFF
NA	TRBV5-1	TRBJ2-1	NA	TGCGCCAGCAGCGCCTTACTTAACAATGAGCAGTTCTTC	CASSALLNNEQFF
TRBD1	TRBV6-6	TRBJ2-1	NA	TGTGCCAGCAGGGGACAGGGTGGAAATGAGCAGTTCTTC	CASRGQGGNEQFF
TRBD2	TRBV4-1	TRBJ2-5	NA	TGCGCCAGCAGCCAGGGACTAGCGGAAGAGACCCAGTACTTC	CASSQGLAEETQYF
NA	TRBV25-1	TRBJ2-1	NA	TGTGCCAGCAGTGAAAACCCTGGGGGGTTCTACAATGAGCAGTTCTTC	CASSENPGGFYNEQFF
TRBD1	TRBV5-1	TRBJ1-5	many	TGCGCCAGCAGCTCGAATCCAGGGGGCGGTCAGCCCCAGCATTTT	CASSSNPGGGQPQHF
NA	TRBV14	TRBJ1-2	NA	TGTGCCAGCAGCCCCCGGGTGAAGAGAGGCTACACCTTC	CASSPRVKRGYTF
NA	TRBV27	TRBJ1-1	NA	TGTGCCAGCAGTTTAATCCCAGGGTTGAACACTGAAGCTTTCTTT	CASSLIPGLNTEAFF
NA	TRBV6-1	TRBJ2-2	NA	TGTGCCAGCATTCGGACTTACACCGGGGAGCTGTTTTTT	CASIRTYTGELFF
TRBD1	TRBV28	TRBJ2-7	NA	TGTGCCAGCAGTTCCTCAGGGGGCGCGTACAACGAGCAGTACTTC	CASSSSGGAYNEQYF
NA	TRBV25-1	TRBJ2-5	once	TGTGCCAGCAGTGAATTAGGGGGAGAGACCCAGTACTTC	CASSELGGETQYF
NA	TRBV10-1	TRBJ2-5	NA	TGCGCCAGCAGTGTAGGGACGCGGGGTGGAACCCAGTACTTC	CASSVGTRGGTQYF
NA	TRBV10-3	TRBJ1-4	NA	TGTGCCATCCAGTCCGGAGAGGATGAAAAACTGTTTTTT	CAIQSGEDEKLFF
TRBD1	TRBV29-1	TRBJ2-7	NA	TGCAGCGCCTGGACAGGGGAATCCTACGAGCAGTACTTC	CSAWTGESYEQYF
TRBD1	TRBV19	TRBJ1-2	once	TGTGCCAGTACCCCGACAGGGACTAACTATGGCTACACCTTC	CASTPTGTNYGYTF
TRBD2	TRBV9	TRBJ2-5	once	TGTGCCAGCAGCGATGGGGGGGAGGGCCAAGAGGCAGAGACCCAGTACTTC	CASSDGGEGQEAETQYF
NA	TRBV27	TRBJ2-7	NA	TGTGCCAGCAGTTTGGCGGGAACCTCCTACGAGCAGTACTTC	CASSLAGTSYEQYF
NA	TRBV9	TRBJ2-7	NA	TGTGCCAGCAGCGGGCCACGTCCCGAGCAGTACTTC	CASSGPRPEQYF